The clone carrying this T cell receptor (beta chain) has more than one count but fewer than ten. Its antigen is not identified. This specimen belongs to a study of blood T cells in healthy people across ages. General observations from the study: Older age went with lower TCR beta diversity per million T cells, in a roughly linear way. Unsorted PBMCs ruled out conclusive naive versus antigen-experienced comparison. Naive CD4+ cell counts and diversity both ran higher in long-lived than in aged donors.

The use of a sample-barcoded 5' primer and a J-beta primer mix characterized a second PCR of about 7 to 12 cycles. Tags on each cDNA molecule came from a template-switch adaptor with 12 random nucleotides. Each CDR3 protein is one row after TCRdb ran MiXCR on the 5' RACE reads. The sample consists of 550,000 to 650,000 distinct CDR3 sequences, about 28% of them appearing once. Per germline, CDR1 SGHDN and CDR2 FVKESK. V was shortened by 1 base and J by 7 bases, with 12 bases between the two germline ends. The CDR3 contains 14 residues. These records were also assigned to another study, of T cells of mothers and their children.

Sequenced material: blood. The clonotype was recovered from a boy aged 2 to 10 in good health. This sequence joins TRBV14 and TRBJ2-3; possibly TRBD1 or TRBD2 for D (5 bases each). CDR3 in amino acids: CASSQGAGTHTQYF. The CDR3 region has the DNA TGTGCCAGCAGCCAAGGGGCCGGGACCCATACGCAGTATTTT. Full variable domain (missing parts from reference TRBV14 and TRBJ2-3): EAGVTQFPSHSVIEKGQTVTLRCDPISGHDNLYWYRRVMGKEIKFLLHFVKESKQDESGMPNNRFLAERTGGTYSTLKVQPAELEDSGVYFCASSQGAGTHTQYFGPGTRLTVL.